This passage covers 27 T cell receptor beta chains from one sample sequenced in a study of shared clonotypes between healthy human individuals. Naive CD8 cells comprised CD45RO-negative, CCR7-positively selected cells, excluding terminally differentiated effector memory CD45RA+ cells. The method was immunoSEQ multiplex PCR; TCRdb's version includes in-frame clones alone and lacks a portion of them. The sample shows some 630,000 clones, 95% to 96% of them seen only once. Input material: naive CD8+ T cells sorted from blood. These receptors all come from a woman in her twenties or thirties in good health.

The gene calls are TRBV4-1 and TRBJ1-2; TRBD1 aligns across 8 bases. The V and J ends lost 0 bases and 4 bases, in that order; junction bases with no gene match: 4. The CDR3 totals 15 residues. Germline V gives CDR1 MGHRA, CDR2 YSYEKL. The CDR3 is CASSQEAGGSYGYTF. The DNA for the CDR3 is TGCGCCAGCAGCCAAGAGGCAGGGGGCAGCTATGGCTACACCTTC.

CDR3 amino acids: CASSLSRGGELFF. The CDR3, as DNA: TGTGCCAGCAGTTTATCGAGGGGCGGGGAGCTGTTTTTT. V and J are TRBV27 and TRBJ2-2; D might be TRBD1 or TRBD2, each matching 5 bases. Looked up from germline, CDR1 is MNHEY and CDR2 is SMNVEV (reference sequence). Between the trimmed V and J ends, which lost 0 bases and 7 bases, there was a span of 6 bases. The CDR3 sequence is 13 residues long.

This clone was counted between two and nine times. The gene calls are TRBV2 and TRBJ1-1; no definite D call. The CDR3 length is 11 residues. The germline V and J ends were trimmed by 8 bases and 1 base, with 5 bases remaining between them. From germline, CDR1 is SNHLY and CDR2 FYNNEI. For the CDR3, the DNA is TGTGCCAGCCGGGAGAACACTGAAGCTTTCTTT. Protein product: CASRENTEAFF.

The V and J genes are TRBV6-5 and TRBJ2-1, with 9 nucleotides matching TRBD2. This CDR3 has 14 residues. The junction had 11 bases not matched to a gene; V was cut back by 5 bases and J by 12 bases. Germline V gene sequence: CDR1 MNHEY, CDR2 SVGAGI. The CDR3 coding sequence is TGTGCCAGCAGTCCGGGACTAGCTCGGTTTGGGCAGTTCTTC. Protein product: CASSPGLARFGQFF.

As to this clone: Different DNA sequences within this sample yield the same CDR3. The chain employs TRBV9 and TRBJ1-5, with 7 bases aligning to TRBD1. The length of the CDR3 is 14 residues. V was clipped by 5 bases and J by 3 bases; unmatched bases: 5. Germline CDR1 SGDLS, CDR2 YYNGEE. Here the CDR3 reads CASSRTGLNQPQHF. Here the CDR3 DNA reads TGTGCCAGCAGTCGGACAGGTCTCAATCAGCCCCAGCATTTT.

The table lists this clone with a count of one. This chain uses TRBV7-9 with TRBJ2-7; D is undetermined. The CDR3 is made up of 14 amino acids. CDR1 and CDR2 from the germline V gene are SEHNR and FQNEAQ (reference sequence). The V gene lost 0 bases and the J gene lost 5 bases, with 11 bases spanning the gap. CDR3 nucleotide sequence: TGTGCCAGCAGCTTAGCAATTGACCCTCACGAGCAGTACTTC. It is translated as CASSLAIDPHEQYF. Filled out from reference TRBV7-9 and TRBJ2-7, the complete variable domain reads DTGVSQNPRHKITKRGQNVTFRCDPISEHNRLYWYRQTLGQGPEFLTYFQNEAQLEKSRLLSDRFSAERPKGSFSTLEIQRTEQGDSAMYLCASSLAIDPHEQYFGPGTRLTVT.

The V and J genes are TRBV4-2 and TRBJ2-7; D unclear. V was shortened by 0 bases and J by 4 bases, with 19 bases between the two germline ends. Germline loops: CDR1 LGHNA, CDR2 YNFKEQ. The CDR3 covers 17 residues. CDR3 loop: CASSQDLSLPSRYEQYF. CDR3 coding DNA: TGTGCCAGCAGCCAAGATTTGTCCCTACCAAGTCGGTACGAGCAGTACTTC.

This sequence joins TRBV27 and TRBJ1-1, with 10 bases fitting TRBD1. J was trimmed by 3 bases and V by 4 bases; bases with no gene match: 8. CDR1 is MNHEY and CDR2 is SMNVEV in the germline V gene (reference sequence). The CDR3 is made up of 16 amino acids. The CDR3 DNA reads TGTGCCAGCAGTTCCCCAACCGGGACAGGGGACACTGAAGCTTTCTTT. This gives the protein CASSSPTGTGDTEAFF.

The V call is TRBV4-1, the J call TRBJ2-3; 8 bases align to TRBD2. The germline V gene has CDR1 MGHRA and CDR2 YSYEKL. The length of the CDR3 is 16 residues. J gave up 1 base and V 4 bases, and 7 bases lay outside the gene matches. This CDR3 reads CASSLETSVGTDTQYF. CDR3 in DNA: TGCGCCAGCAGCCTTGAGACTAGCGTTGGCACAGATACGCAGTATTTT.

This chain joins TRBV19 and TRBJ1-2; no clear D. The CDR3 sequence is 14 residues long. Germline CDR1 reads LNHDA; CDR2 reads SQIVND (reference sequence). With 3 bases removed from V and 4 bases from J, the gap between germline ends came to 12 bases. CDR3 amino acids: CASSIEGASYGYTF. CDR3 sequence (DNA): TGTGCCAGTAGTATCGAGGGCGCAAGCTATGGCTACACCTTC.

The chain links TRBV5-4 to TRBJ2-3; the D is unclear. V was clipped by 0 bases and J by 6 bases, with 8 bases between them. This CDR3 comprises 13 residues. Germline values: CDR1 SGHNT, CDR2 YYREEE (reference sequence). CDR3 loop: CASSLGLSDTQYF. CDR3 nucleotide sequence: TGTGCCAGCAGCTTGGGTCTGTCGGATACGCAGTATTTT.

The chain couples TRBV5-1 to TRBJ2-7, with D unclear. Germline V CDR1 and CDR2: SGHRS, YFSETQ. This CDR3 region has 14 residues. V lost 4 bases and J lost 5, with 16 bases in between. The CDR3 DNA follows: TGCGCCAGCAGCGTGGGTTTCGGCCCTGACGAGCAGTACTTC. Residues: CASSVGFGPDEQYF.

The chain links TRBV30 to TRBJ2-5; the D gene could be TRBD1 or TRBD2 (7 bases each). The J call is doubtful: the DNA matches TRBJ2-7 better. Germline assignment: CDR1 GTSNPN and CDR2 SVGIG (reference sequence). The CDR3 is made up of 14 amino acids. The CDR3 DNA sequence: TGTGCCTGGAGTTCGGGACAGCGGGGAGTCGAGCAGTACTTC. This sequence encodes CAWSSGQRGVEQYF.

The chain carries TRBV28 and TRBJ1-3, with TRBD1 as a possible D gene (6 bases). CDR1 MDHEN and CDR2 SYDVKM come from the germline V gene. The CDR3 runs to 18 residues. Deletions cut 3 bases from V and 0 bases from J, with 18 bases between. CDR3 DNA sequence: TGTGCCAGCAGTTTTCCCTTAGAGGGGGGAAGCTCTGGAAACACCATATATTTT. This sequence encodes CASSFPLEGGSSGNTIYF. The full variable domain, with the rest looked up from reference TRBV28 and TRBJ1-3, is DVKVTQSSRYLVKRTGEKVFLECVQDMDHENMFWYRQDPGLGLRLIYFSYDVKMKEKGDIPEGYSVSREKKERFSLILESASTNQTSMYLCASSFPLEGGSSGNTIYFGEGSWLTVV.

This clone was picked up a small number of times. The chain couples TRBV2 to TRBJ2-1, with 12 nucleotides matching TRBD2. Germline V gene sequence: CDR1 SNHLY, CDR2 FYNNEI. V was pared by 6 bases and J by 4 bases, with 4 bases of the junction left unmatched. This CDR3 is 15 amino acids long. CDR3 sequence reads: CASRSTSGRYNEQFF. Written as DNA, the CDR3 is TGTGCCAGCAGGAGCACTAGCGGGAGGTACAATGAGCAGTTCTTC.

The chain has TRBV11-2 and TRBJ1-1; D call uncertain. With 1 base removed from V and 7 bases from J, the gap between germline ends came to 7 bases. The CDR3 length is 12 residues. CDR1 is SGHAT, CDR2 FQNNGV, per germline. The CDR3 here is CASSLAPFEAFF. The DNA of the CDR3 is TGTGCCAGCAGCTTAGCCCCCTTTGAAGCTTTCTTT.

The CDR3 loop reads CASSRDRDELFF. The DNA for the CDR3 is TGTGCCAGCAGCCGAGACAGGGATGAGTTGTTTTTT. The chain combines TRBV7-9 with TRBJ2-2, with 7 bases that match TRBD1. The V segment lost 5 bases and the J segment 15 bases; nucleotides outside the gene matches: 9. CDR1 is SEHNR, CDR2 FQNEAQ, per germline (reference sequence). This CDR3 spans 12 amino acids.

The chain has TRBV9 and TRBJ2-2; D perhaps matches TRBD1 (6 bases). Between the trimmed V and J ends, which lost 0 bases and 6 bases, there was a span of 12 bases. Germline-derived CDR1 and CDR2 are SGDLS and YYNGEE. The CDR3 spans 15 residues. CDR3 coding DNA: TGTGCCAGCAGCGTAGCCAGGGGATCGGCCGGGGAGCTGTTTTTT. Protein sequence: CASSVARGSAGELFF.

The chain couples TRBV25-1 to TRBJ2-2; tentatively, D is TRBD2 (6 bases). The CDR3 spans 14 residues. Germline loops: CDR1 MGHDK, CDR2 SYGVNS. Between the trimmed V and J ends, which lost 7 bases and 4 bases, there was a span of 13 bases. The DNA for the CDR3 is TGTGCCAGCACCGAAGGAGGGACCACCGGGGAGCTGTTTTTT. This codes for CASTEGGTTGELFF. The variable domain in full, with the rest retrieved from reference TRBV25-1 and TRBJ2-2, is EADIYQTPRYLVIGTGKKITLECSQTMGHDKMYWYQQDPGMELHLIHYSYGVNSTEKGDLSSESTVSRIRTEHFPLTLESARPSHTSQYLCASTEGGTTGELFFGEGSRLTVL.

The chain is built from TRBV29-1 and TRBJ2-7; D is ambiguous. V lost 2 bases and J lost 6, with 11 bases in between. The CDR3 sequence is 12 residues long. Germline CDR1 SQVTM, CDR2 ANQGSEA. The CDR3 protein is CSVESPGGEQYF. CDR3 bases: TGCAGCGTTGAATCCCCGGGTGGCGAGCAGTACTTC.

The chain combines TRBV27 with TRBJ2-1; 11 bases agree with TRBD1. The germline CDR1 and CDR2 sequences are MNHEY and SMNVEV (reference sequence). The length of the CDR3 is 16 residues. J gave up 6 bases and V 3 bases, and 7 bases lay outside the gene matches. The CDR3 sequence: CASSLGAGTGGNEQFF. The CDR3 coding sequence is TGTGCCAGCAGTTTGGGGGCCGGGACAGGGGGCAATGAGCAGTTCTTC.

The rearrangement joins TRBV29-1 to TRBJ2-3; TRBD2 is a possible D gene (7 bases). V gave up 7 bases and J gave up 4 bases, with 27 bases separating them. The length of the CDR3 is 17 residues. Germline lookup yields CDR1 SQVTM and CDR2 ANQGSEA. The CDR3 here is CSGEGVSAHMPADTQYF. The CDR3 nucleotides are TGCAGCGGGGAGGGGGTTTCAGCCCATATGCCTGCAGATACGCAGTATTTT.

The chain recombines TRBV6-5 with TRBJ2-1; TRBD1 matches 12 bases. CDR3 length: 14 amino acids. V dropped 6 bases and J dropped 9; count of bases not matched to a gene: 6. Germline CDR1 and CDR2: MNHEY and SVGAGI. The CDR3 protein is CASRKGQGAAEQFF. The CDR3 bases are TGTGCCAGCAGGAAGGGACAGGGGGCGGCTGAGCAGTTCTTC.

This clone was detected only a few times. This chain joins TRBV28 and TRBJ2-1; a possible D gene is TRBD2 (6 bases). With 4 bases removed from V and 7 bases from J, the gap between germline ends came to 14 bases. Germline loops: CDR1 MDHEN, CDR2 SYDVKM. CDR3 size: 14 residues. The DNA for the CDR3 is TGTGCCAGCAGTTCGCGGGGCACTTTGAATGAGCAGTTCTTC. Its protein is CASSSRGTLNEQFF.

The chain carries TRBV27 and TRBJ2-2; D is possibly TRBD1 or TRBD2 (6 bases each). There are 15 residues in the CDR3. V gave up 3 bases and J gave up 0 bases, with 8 bases separating them. Germline values: CDR1 MNHEY, CDR2 SMNVEV (reference sequence). The CDR3 sequence: CASSFGGPNTGELFF. The CDR3, as DNA: TGTGCCAGCAGTTTCGGGGGCCCGAACACCGGGGAGCTGTTTTTT.

The chain carries TRBV28 and TRBJ2-1; the match to TRBD2 covers 7 bases. CDR3 size: 14 residues. The junction had 3 bases not matched to a gene; V was cut back by 3 bases and J by 4 bases. CDR1 is MDHEN and CDR2 is SYDVKM in the germline V gene. As DNA, the CDR3 is TGTGCCAGCAGTTTCGAAGCGGGATACAATGAGCAGTTCTTC. This encodes CASSFEAGYNEQFF.

This clone was observed a single time. Within the sample, other DNA sequences also encode this same CDR3. The gene calls are TRBV9 and TRBJ2-1, with no clear D. CDR3 length: 13 amino acids. Trimming stripped 4 bases from V and 1 base from J, with 6 bases between. Germline V CDR1 and CDR2: SGDLS, YYNGEE. CDR3 nucleotide sequence: TGTGCCAGCAGCCCCAGTTCCTACAATGAGCAGTTCTTC. Its translation: CASSPSSYNEQFF.